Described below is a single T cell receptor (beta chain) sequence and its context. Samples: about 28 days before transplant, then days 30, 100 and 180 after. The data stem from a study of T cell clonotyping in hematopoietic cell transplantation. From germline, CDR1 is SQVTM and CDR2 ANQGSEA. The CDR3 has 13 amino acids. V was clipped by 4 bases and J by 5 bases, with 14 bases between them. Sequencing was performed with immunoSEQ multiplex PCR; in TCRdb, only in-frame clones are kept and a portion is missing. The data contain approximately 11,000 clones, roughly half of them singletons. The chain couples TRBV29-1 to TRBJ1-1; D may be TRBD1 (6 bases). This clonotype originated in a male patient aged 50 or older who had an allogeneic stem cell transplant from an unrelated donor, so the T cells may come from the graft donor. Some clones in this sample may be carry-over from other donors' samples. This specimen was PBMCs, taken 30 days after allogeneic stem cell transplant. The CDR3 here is CSVGNSRGTEAFF. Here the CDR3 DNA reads TGCAGCGTTGGGAATTCCAGGGGTACTGAAGCTTTCTTT. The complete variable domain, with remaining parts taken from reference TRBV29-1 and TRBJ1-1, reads SAVISQKPSRDICQRGTSLTIQCQVDSQVTMMFWYRQQPGQSLTLIATANQGSEATYESGFVIDKFPISRPNLTFSTLTVSNMSPEDSSIYLCSVGNSRGTEAFFGQGTRLTVV.